The 20 T cell receptor beta chains below were found in one sample sequenced in a study of T cell responses to AZD1222 COVID-19 vaccine. Profiled with immunoSEQ multiplex PCR; TCRdb holds only in-frame clones, not every one. Of more than 100,000 clones listed, more than 75% were seen once; the top ten hold roughly 10%. The sample here was peripheral blood, taken on day 0 of AZD1222 vaccination. Receptors originate from an adult in good health.

The chain has TRBV3-1 (or the pseudogene TRBV3-2) and TRBJ2-1; possibly TRBD2 for D (6 bases). The germline gives CDR1 LGHDT, CDR2 YNNKEL (reference sequence). The CDR3 has 13 residues. V was cut by 1 base and J by 10 bases, with 11 bases left in between. The CDR3 region is CASSQAAGSEQFF. For the CDR3, the DNA is TGTGCCAGCAGCCAAGCGGCGGGAAGCGAGCAGTTCTTC.

The chain combines TRBV6-1 with TRBJ1-6; unclear D gene. Trimming pared 0 bases from V and 9 bases from J, leaving 9 bases between. This CDR3 comprises 14 residues. Germline V lookup: CDR1 MNHNS, CDR2 SASEGT. CDR3 coding DNA: TGTGCCAGCAGTGAAGCTAGACCAGGTTCACCCCTCCACTTT. Translated: CASSEARPGSPLHF.

This chain connects TRBV6-5 to TRBJ2-4, with D perhaps matching TRBD1 (5 bases). The CDR3 has 15 amino acids. V was cut by 6 bases and J by 0 bases, with 12 bases left in between. Germline CDR1 and CDR2: MNHEY and SVGAGI. This CDR3 reads CASSSGPLAKNIQYF. DNA for the CDR3: TGTGCCAGCAGCTCAGGGCCTCTAGCCAAAAACATTCAGTACTTC.

The V gene is TRBV19, the J gene TRBJ1-4; D may be TRBD1 (5 bases). The CDR3 has 13 residues. Germline V gives CDR1 LNHDA, CDR2 SQIVND (reference sequence). V gave up 7 bases and J gave up 8 bases, with 14 bases separating them. For the CDR3, the DNA is TGTGCCAGTATAAGGGGCGGAGGGGAAAAACTGTTTTTT. It codes for CASIRGGGEKLFF. Full variable domain (missing parts from reference TRBV19 and TRBJ1-4): DGGITQSPKYLFRKEGQNVTLSCEQNLNHDAMYWYRQDPGQGLRLIYYSQIVNDFQKGDIAEGYSVSREKKESFPLTVTSAQKNPTAFYLCASIRGGGEKLFFGSGTQLSVL.

V gene TRBV9 combines with J gene TRBJ1-1, with 7 bases that match TRBD1. Germline V gene data show CDR1 as SGDLS and CDR2 as YYNGEE. The J segment lost 8 bases and the V segment lost 3 bases, leaving 4 bases of the junction unmatched. The CDR3 runs to 12 residues. DNA of the CDR3: TGTGCCAGCAGCGGACAGGGTTTAGAAGCTTTCTTT. This codes for CASSGQGLEAFF. Supplemented by reference TRBV9 and TRBJ1-1, the full variable domain reads DSGVTQTPKHLITATGQRVTLRCSPRSGDLSVYWYQQSLDQGLQFLIQYYNGEERAKGNILERFSAQQFPDLHSELNLSSLELGDSALYFCASSGQGLEAFFGQGTRLTVV.

The V and J genes are TRBV5-1 and TRBJ2-3; D ambiguous. Per the germline V gene, CDR1 is SGHRS and CDR2 is YFSETQ. V lost 0 bases and J lost 4, with 3 bases in between. CDR3 length: 12 residues. The CDR3 nucleotides are TGCGCCAGCAGCTTGGAGGCAGATACGCAGTATTTT. As protein: CASSLEADTQYF.

V usage is TRBV28 and J usage is TRBJ2-7; TRBD2 aligns across 9 bases. The CDR3 sequence is 21 residues long. The V gene's germline CDR1 is MDHEN and CDR2 SYDVKM. V lost 6 bases, J lost 1 base, and 25 bases stayed unmatched. CDR3 in DNA: TGTGCCAGCAGCCGTCGCGGGAACAAAGGCGAGCGGGAGGACAGGTCCTACGAGCAGTACTTC. It specifies CASSRRGNKGEREDRSYEQYF.

The chain combines TRBV7-9 with TRBJ1-4; D perhaps matches TRBD1 (6 bases). Trimming stripped 0 bases from V and 8 bases from J, with 16 bases between. The CDR3 extends over 16 amino acids. Germline loops: CDR1 SEHNR, CDR2 FQNEAQ (reference sequence). The CDR3 DNA reads as TGTGCCAGCAGCTTAGCTGCTGGGGGGCGGAGAGAAAAACTGTTTTTT. It codes for CASSLAAGGRREKLFF.

This clone has a handful of counts. This chain connects TRBV13 to TRBJ1-3, with 7 nucleotides matching TRBD1. V shed 2 bases, J shed 4 bases, and the junction held 14 bases outside the gene matches. The CDR3 runs to 18 residues. Germline V gene lookup returns CDR1 PRHDT and CDR2 FYEKMQ (reference sequence). CDR3 bases: TGTGCCAGCAGCTTAAAACCCAAATTGACAGGGCCAGGAAACACCATATATTTT. It encodes CASSLKPKLTGPGNTIYF.

In this sample, this clone turned up a few times. The genes are TRBV7-2 and TRBJ2-7; D is perhaps TRBD2 (7 bases). This CDR3 comprises 15 residues. CDR1 and CDR2 from the germline V gene are SGHTA and FQGNSA. The V end was cut by 5 bases, the J end by 3 bases, with 17 bases between. The CDR3 region has the DNA TGTGCCAGCAGCAGTGGGGGGGCGAGTAGCTACGAGCAGTACTTC. Translating it yields CASSSGGASSYEQYF.

This chain links TRBV11-2 with TRBJ2-5; no reliable D call. The ends were cut back, 0 bases at V and 7 bases at J, with 18 bases in the middle. The CDR3 totals 16 residues. Germline V CDR1 and CDR2: SGHAT, FQNNGV. CDR3 bases: TGTGCCAGCAGCTTAGAGGTGACGAACCTCTTTGGGACCCAGTACTTC. It translates to CASSLEVTNLFGTQYF.

The chain is built from TRBV11-3 and TRBJ2-1; D remains ambiguous. The germline gives CDR1 SGHNT, CDR2 YENEEA. CDR3 length: 14 residues. Trimming took 0 bases from V and 4 from J, leaving 7 bases between them. CDR3 in amino acids: CASSLETVYNEQFF. Here the CDR3 DNA reads TGTGCCAGCAGCTTAGAAACAGTTTACAATGAGCAGTTCTTC.

The CDR3 DNA is TGTGCCAGCAGCCCCCGGGGACAGGGTTACACCTACGAGCAGTACTTC. The encoded protein is CASSPRGQGYTYEQYF. This chain joins TRBV7-2 and TRBJ2-7; 9 nucleotides match TRBD1. Trimming at V came to 5 bases and at J to 2 bases, leaving 10 bases not matched to a gene. There are 16 residues in the CDR3. Germline CDR1 reads SGHTA; CDR2 reads FQGNSA.

The gene calls are TRBV13 and TRBJ1-6; tentative D call: TRBD1 (6 bases). Germline CDR1 PRHDT, CDR2 FYEKMQ (reference sequence). Trimming left V 5 bases short and J 13 bases short, with 21 bases between. This CDR3 region has 15 residues. Here the CDR3 DNA reads TGTGCCAGCAGCATCACAGGGTACGAACTGGCGCCCCTCCACTTT. It yields the protein CASSITGYELAPLHF.

The V and J genes are TRBV28 and TRBJ1-6, with TRBD1 as a possible D gene (5 bases). V was clipped by 2 bases and J by 10 bases, with 15 bases between them. Germline-derived CDR1 and CDR2 are MDHEN and SYDVKM. The length of the CDR3 is 15 residues. The CDR3, as DNA: TGTGCCAGCAGTTTACCAGGGTCTCGGGGATCACCCCTCCACTTT. This codes for CASSLPGSRGSPLHF. Variable domain in full (rest from reference TRBV28 and TRBJ1-6): DVKVTQSSRYLVKRTGEKVFLECVQDMDHENMFWYRQDPGLGLRLIYFSYDVKMKEKGDIPEGYSVSREKKERFSLILESASTNQTSMYLCASSLPGSRGSPLHFGNGTRLTVT.

Only a few counts were recorded for this clone. The chain links TRBV5-1 to TRBJ1-5, with a weak D call TRBD1 (6 bases). CDR1 is SGHRS, CDR2 YFSETQ, per germline. V lost 4 bases to trimming and J lost 6 bases, with 14 bases between them. The CDR3 has 14 residues. The CDR3 spells CASSAGGRGQPQHF. The DNA for the CDR3 is TGCGCCAGCAGCGCTGGGGGCCGGGGTCAGCCCCAGCATTTT.

CDR3 loop: CASSFSLAGPPYNEQFF. Here the CDR3 DNA reads TGTGCCAGCAGCTTTAGTTTGGCGGGGCCCCCCTACAATGAGCAGTTCTTC. The rearrangement links TRBV11-2 to TRBJ2-1, with a tentative D call TRBD2 (6 bases). V was cut by 3 bases and J by 2 bases, with 17 bases left in between. The germline V gene encodes CDR1 SGHAT and CDR2 FQNNGV. There are 17 residues in the CDR3.

The V gene is TRBV5-5, the J gene TRBJ1-4, with D possibly TRBD1 on 6 matching bases. V was cut by 4 bases and J by 6 bases, with 10 bases left in between. The V gene's germline CDR1 is SGHKS and CDR2 YYEKEE (reference sequence). This CDR3 contains 13 residues. In DNA form, the CDR3 reads TGTGCCAGCAGCATGGGGGCTGATGAAAAACTGTTTTTT. Translated: CASSMGADEKLFF. Supplemented by reference TRBV5-5 and TRBJ1-4, the full variable domain reads DAGVTQSPTHLIKTRGQQVTLRCSPISGHKSVSWYQQVLGQGPQFIFQYYEKEERGRGNFPDRFSARQFPNYSSELNVNALLLGDSALYLCASSMGADEKLFFGSGTQLSVL.

The gene calls are TRBV3-1 (or the pseudogene TRBV3-2) and TRBJ1-1; D is ambiguous. Germline lookup yields CDR1 LGHDT and CDR2 YNNKEL (reference sequence). This CDR3 is 13 amino acids long. V was clipped by 1 base and J by 1 base, with 4 bases between them. CDR3 DNA: TGTGCCAGCAGCCAAGCCGGGAACACTGAAGCTTTCTTT. Translating it yields CASSQAGNTEAFF.

The V call is TRBV4-3, the J call TRBJ2-2; 10 bases line up with TRBD2. V gave up 8 bases and J gave up 4 bases; unmatched junction bases: 10. Germline CDR1 LGHNA, CDR2 YSLEER. This CDR3 spans 16 amino acids. In nucleotides, the CDR3 is TGCGCCAGCGGGTTCTGGCTAGCGGGAGCCACCGGGGAGCTGTTTTTT. Amino acids: CASGFWLAGATGELFF.